One and the same sample provided the 30 T cell receptor beta chains below, sequenced in a study of regulatory T cells in long-lasting Graves disease. Relying on iRepertoire HTBI primers and Arm-PCR of CDR3 regions, the team built TCR beta libraries. TCRdb analysed the multiplex PCR reads with MiXCR anew, one entry per CDR3 protein. The table lists 300,000 to 400,000 distinct CDR3 sequences, roughly a sixth of them singletons. The time point denotes: newly diagnosed GD, antithyroid drugs for less than 3 months. Extracted PBMC RNA gave rise to the TCR library. Specimen: peripheral blood mononuclear cells (PBMCs), collected at new diagnosis, from a patient treated with antithyroid drugs. These receptor sequences come from a female donor with Graves disease.

This clonotype was observed at least ten times. The chain links TRBV29-1 to TRBJ1-5; 9 bases map to TRBD1. Germline V CDR1 and CDR2: SQVTM, ANQGSEA. This CDR3 has 13 amino acids. V gave up 6 bases and J gave up 7 bases; unmatched junction bases: 7. Here the CDR3 reads CSVGGTGHQPQHF. As DNA, the CDR3 is TGCAGCGTGGGAGGGACAGGGCACCAGCCCCAGCATTTT.

The table lists this clonotype with many counts. One end of the junction fails to match germline, which may point to a read error. The chain links TRBV2 to TRBJ1-2; D remains unclear. Germline CDR1 and CDR2: SNHLY and FYNNEI. This CDR3 contains 13 residues. The CDR3 reads CASREDTSYGYTF. The CDR3 DNA sequence: TGTGCCAGCAGAGAAGACACGTCCTATGGCTACACCTTC.

This clonotype showed up many times. The V call is TRBV5-1, the J call TRBJ1-2; 9 bases line up with TRBD1. The length of the CDR3 is 16 residues. The V and J ends lost 3 bases and 0 bases, in that order; junction bases with no gene match: 6. Germline V CDR1 and CDR2: SGHRS, YFSETQ. CDR3 protein: CASSSTGGRANYGYTF. The CDR3, as DNA: TGCGCCAGCAGCTCGACAGGGGGAAGGGCTAACTATGGCTACACCTTC. The complete variable domain, with remaining parts taken from reference TRBV5-1 and TRBJ1-2, reads KAGVTQTPRYLIKTRGQQVTLSCSPISGHRSVSWYQQTPGQGLQFLFEYFSETQRNKGNFPGRFSGRQFSNSRSEMNVSTLELGDSALYLCASSSTGGRANYGYTFGSGTRLTVV.

As concerns this clonotype: A single base is all that separates this from a far larger clone, so a read error is likely. The chain recombines TRBV5-1 with TRBJ1-2; D is perhaps TRBD1 (5 bases). The germline gives CDR1 SGHRS, CDR2 YFSETQ. Trimming removed 4 bases at V and 7 bases at J, with 17 bases between. The CDR3 has 14 residues. The CDR3, as DNA: TGCGCCAGCAGCCAAATAACAGGCGTGAGTGGCTACACCTTC. It translates to CASSQITGVSGYTF.

In the case of this clonotype: The junction departs from germline at one end; a sequencing error may be responsible. The chain joins TRBV7-9 to TRBJ2-5; a weak D match, TRBD1 (5 bases). The germline gives CDR1 SEHNR, CDR2 FQNEAQ (reference sequence). CDR3 length equals 13 residues. The CDR3 DNA is TGTGCCGGCAGCCCGACAGCTCAAGAGACCCAGTACTTC. Translated, it gives CAGSPTAQETQYF.

The chain links TRBV6-1 to TRBJ1-4; 9 nucleotides align to TRBD1. With V trimmed by 6 bases and J by 9 bases, 8 bases remained unmatched. The CDR3 is 14 residues long. From germline, CDR1 is MNHNS and CDR2 SASEGT. In DNA form, the CDR3 reads TGTGCCAGCAGGACCGACAGGGGGAAGCAAAAACTGTTTTTT. Translation: CASRTDRGKQKLFF.

This clonotype was seen ten or more times. The chain recombines TRBV9 with TRBJ1-2; D gene uncertain. Trimming left V 0 bases short and J 6 bases short, with 9 bases between. Germline V gene lookup returns CDR1 SGDLS and CDR2 YYNGEE. This CDR3 has 13 amino acids. The CDR3 sequence is CASSVEARDGYTF. The DNA of the CDR3 is TGTGCCAGCAGCGTAGAGGCCCGGGATGGCTACACCTTC. Together with reference TRBV9 and TRBJ1-2, the CDR3 gives the full variable domain: DSGVTQTPKHLITATGQRVTLRCSPRSGDLSVYWYQQSLDQGLQFLIQYYNGEERAKGNILERFSAQQFPDLHSELNLSSLELGDSALYFCASSVEARDGYTFGSGTRLTVV.

At least ten counts were recorded for this clonotype. The chain couples TRBV7-2 to TRBJ1-1; D is possibly TRBD1 (5 bases). V lost 7 bases to trimming and J lost 4 bases, with 19 bases between them. The germline V gene has CDR1 SGHTA and CDR2 FQGNSA. This CDR3 region has 15 residues. The CDR3 loop is CASIKQSGRRTEAFF. CDR3 nucleotide sequence: TGTGCCAGCATAAAGCAGTCAGGGAGGCGCACTGAAGCTTTCTTT.

This chain uses TRBV27 with TRBJ2-1, with D perhaps matching TRBD1 (6 bases). The CDR3 has 16 residues. Germline CDR1 reads MNHEY; CDR2 reads SMNVEV (reference sequence). V shed 1 base and J shed 0 bases, with 10 bases lying between them. The CDR3 protein is CASSLFADSSYNEQFF. CDR3 nucleotide sequence: TGTGCCAGCAGTTTATTTGCGGACAGCTCCTACAATGAGCAGTTCTTC.

This chain uses TRBV10-3 with TRBJ1-2; D gene unclear. CDR3 length: 11 residues. Germline V lookup: CDR1 ENHRY, CDR2 SYGVKD. Trimming pared 2 bases from V and 8 bases from J, leaving 6 bases between. In nucleotides, the CDR3 is TGTGCCATCAGTGAGCTGGAGGGCTACACCTTC. Protein sequence: CAISELEGYTF.

V and J are TRBV28 and TRBJ2-5; perhaps TRBD1 as D (5 bases). Germline V gene lookup returns CDR1 MDHEN and CDR2 SYDVKM. The V gene lost 3 bases and the J gene lost 2 bases, with 13 bases spanning the gap. CDR3 length: 15 amino acids. CDR3 residues: CASSFETVPQETQYF. The CDR3 DNA sequence: TGTGCCAGCAGTTTTGAGACAGTCCCGCAAGAGACCCAGTACTTC. The entire variable domain, with the rest obtained from reference TRBV28 and TRBJ2-5, is as follows: DVKVTQSSRYLVKRTGEKVFLECVQDMDHENMFWYRQDPGLGLRLIYFSYDVKMKEKGDIPEGYSVSREKKERFSLILESASTNQTSMYLCASSFETVPQETQYFGPGTRLLVL.

This clonotype was counted at least ten times. The J gene is TRBJ1-2, the V gene TRBV27; D call uncertain. The CDR3 length is 13 residues. The germline V and J ends were trimmed by 2 bases and 8 bases, with 12 bases remaining between them. CDR1 and CDR2 from the germline V gene are MNHEY and SMNVEV (reference sequence). The CDR3 protein is CASSLTNSRGYTF. The DNA of the CDR3 is TGTGCCAGCAGTTTAACGAATTCCCGGGGCTACACCTTC.

This clonotype was seen ten or more times. V is TRBV7-9 and J is TRBJ1-1; D perhaps matches TRBD1 (5 bases). CDR1 and CDR2 from the germline V gene are SEHNR and FQNEAQ (reference sequence). V gave up 0 bases and J gave up 7 bases, with 21 bases separating them. The CDR3 runs to 17 residues. CDR3 in DNA: TGTGCCAGCAGCTTAGCGGGCGGGGCCAGGCGAAGGGTTGAAGCTTTCTTT. It codes for CASSLAGGARRRVEAFF.

Ten or more counts support this clonotype. The J gene is TRBJ2-7, the V gene TRBV5-5; a weak D match, TRBD2 (6 bases). Germline-derived CDR1 and CDR2 are SGHKS and YYEKEE (reference sequence). The CDR3 totals 15 residues. Trimming removed 3 bases at V and 5 bases at J, with 18 bases between. The chain's CDR3 is CASSSTTPGVDEQYF. CDR3 nucleotides: TGTGCCAGCAGCTCCACTACTCCGGGGGTAGACGAGCAGTACTTC.

This clonotype was counted between two and nine times. A much larger clone is a single base away; this may be a read error. Lacking the conserved final phenylalanine or tryptophan, this CDR3 likely reflects a read error. The V gene is TRBV2, the J gene TRBJ2-2; 10 bases align to TRBD2. The CDR3 spans 16 residues. Trimming removed 4 bases from V and 7 bases from J; junction bases left unmatched: 9. In germline, CDR1 is SNHLY, CDR2 FYNNEI. The CDR3 DNA sequence: TGTGCCAGCAGTGTTCTAGCGGGAGTGCGTAGCGGGGAGCTGTTTATT. This encodes CASSVLAGVRSGELFI.

This clonotype was picked up many times. The chain combines TRBV27 with TRBJ2-5; D not resolved. V was pared by 11 bases and J by 4 bases, with 8 bases between. Germline V gene sequence: CDR1 MNHEY, CDR2 SMNVEV (reference sequence). This CDR3 is 10 amino acids long. CDR3 region: CACPRETQYF. The CDR3 nucleotides read TGTGCCTGTCCCAGAGAGACCCAGTACTTC.

Remarks on this clonotype: The CDR3 ends on some other residue instead of the conserved phenylalanine or tryptophan, so this is likely a read error. The gene calls are TRBV28 and TRBJ1-1, with a possible D match to TRBD1 (5 bases). The CDR3 consists of 14 residues. Germline loops: CDR1 MDHEN, CDR2 SYDVKM. Trimming took off 3 bases at V and 3 bases at J, with 11 bases between the two ends. The CDR3: CASSLLGVDTEAFL. CDR3 DNA: TGTGCCAGCAGTTTGCTAGGGGTTGACACTGAAGCTTTCCTT.

In this sample, this clonotype turned up many times. The V and J genes are TRBV7-2 and TRBJ1-2; D remains unclear. In germline, CDR1 is SGHTA, CDR2 FQGNSA. CDR3 length: 16 amino acids. V gave up 5 bases and J gave up 8 bases, with 24 bases separating them. CDR3 sequence: CASSSSWEGPVRGYTF. CDR3 nucleotides: TGTGCCAGCAGCAGTTCCTGGGAGGGCCCTGTTCGGGGCTACACCTTC.

This clonotype was counted many times. V and J are TRBV5-5 and TRBJ2-1; 9 nucleotides align to TRBD1. J lost 4 bases, V lost 0 bases, and 5 bases had no gene match. Germline V lookup: CDR1 SGHKS, CDR2 YYEKEE (reference sequence). The CDR3 has 16 amino acids. The CDR3: CASSLGSGQGYNEQFF. Here the CDR3 DNA reads TGTGCCAGCAGCTTGGGTAGTGGACAGGGGTACAATGAGCAGTTCTTC.

The chain joins TRBV4-3 to TRBJ2-1; TRBD2 agrees at 12 bases. The germline gives CDR1 LGHNA, CDR2 YSLEER. After removal of 5 bases from V and 8 bases from J, the junction contained 7 bases not matched to a gene. There are 15 residues in the CDR3. The CDR3 DNA reads TGCGCCAGCAGCTCCCGACTAGCGGGGGAGTATGAGCAGTTCTTC. Its protein product is CASSSRLAGEYEQFF.

This clonotype was picked up many times. This chain uses TRBV11-2 with TRBJ2-1; 9 bases agree with TRBD2. The germline V gene has CDR1 SGHAT and CDR2 FQNNGV. This CDR3 region has 15 residues. The junction had 7 bases not matched to a gene; V was cut back by 5 bases and J by 5 bases. For the CDR3, the DNA is TGTGCCAGCAGCCGTATTGGCGGGAGGGACAATGAGCAGTTCTTC. Its translation: CASSRIGGRDNEQFF.

This clonotype has a handful of counts. The junction departs from germline at one end; a sequencing error may be responsible. The rearrangement uses TRBV7-7 and TRBJ2-3; TRBD2 matches at 9 bases. CDR1 and CDR2 (germline): SSHAT, FNYEAQ (reference sequence). This CDR3 is built from 19 residues. DNA for the CDR3: TGTGCCACCAGCGCTTACCTAGGTGGAGCGGGGGGAGGGACAGATACGCAGTATTTT. As protein: CATSAYLGGAGGGTDTQYF. Variable domain in full (rest from reference TRBV7-7 and TRBJ2-3): GAGVSQSPRYKVTKRGQDVTLRCDPISSHATLYWYQQALGQGPEFLTYFNYEAQPDKSGLPSDRFSAERPEGSISTLTIQRTEQRDSAMYRCATSAYLGGAGGGTDTQYFGPGTRLTVL.

This clonotype was seen repeatedly, ten times or more. This chain joins TRBV28 and TRBJ1-1, with D unclear. The V and J ends lost 5 bases and 5 bases respectively, with 18 bases between them. The germline V gene has CDR1 MDHEN and CDR2 SYDVKM. This CDR3 is 15 amino acids long. DNA of the CDR3: TGTGCCAGCAGTAATAGGGTGACGGTTGGTACTGAAGCTTTCTTT. Protein: CASSNRVTVGTEAFF.

This clonotype showed up many times. This chain's CDR3 is CASSLVPWTSGGTNQETQYF. The CDR3 DNA reads as TGCGCCAGCAGCTTGGTTCCTTGGACTAGCGGGGGGACCAACCAAGAGACCCAGTACTTC. The chain joins TRBV5-1 to TRBJ2-5; 14 nucleotides match TRBD2. Unmatched junction bases numbered 10, after V lost 0 bases and J lost 0 bases. Germline-derived CDR1 and CDR2 are SGHRS and YFSETQ. CDR3 length equals 20 residues.

Turning to this clonotype: A much larger clonotype is one base distant, so this may be a read error. V and J are TRBV11-2 and TRBJ2-4; 7 bases fit TRBD2. The V gene's germline CDR1 is SGHAT and CDR2 FQNNGV. The CDR3 has 20 residues. V trimming: 2 bases; J trimming: 6 bases; junction bases outside the gene matches: 22. Written as DNA, the CDR3 is TGTGCCAGCAGCTTATACTGGCAAACTCCGGGACTCGGGGAGGGAAACATTCAGTACTTC. Protein sequence: CASSLYWQTPGLGEGNIQYF.

This chain links TRBV4-1 with TRBJ1-3; D ambiguous. Germline CDR1 and CDR2: MGHRA and YSYEKL. The germline V and J ends were trimmed by 4 bases and 0 bases, with 10 bases remaining between them. This CDR3 has 15 amino acids. CDR3 coding DNA: TGCGCCAGCAGCCCTGCACAGTACTCTGGAAACACCATATATTTT. This gives the protein CASSPAQYSGNTIYF.

The table lists this clonotype with a few counts. The junction does not match germline at one end; this may be a read error. V usage is TRBV7-7 and J usage is TRBJ2-1; 8 bases agree with TRBD1. Germline loops: CDR1 SSHAT, CDR2 FNYEAQ (reference sequence). This CDR3 spans 15 amino acids. CDR3 bases: TGTGCTAGCAGCTTAGGAGACAGGGGATACAATGAGCAGTTCTTC. This translates into CASSLGDRGYNEQFF.

This clonotype showed up many times. The chain carries TRBV3-1 and TRBJ1-2, with D hard to call. The V and J ends lost 1 base and 8 bases respectively, with 20 bases between them. The CDR3 totals 16 residues. Germline loops: CDR1 LGHDT, CDR2 YNNKEL (reference sequence). DNA for the CDR3: TGTGCCAGCAGCCAAGGAATCCTCGCACCGCTCTTGGGCTACACCTTC. Amino acids: CASSQGILAPLLGYTF.

This clonotype was detected only a few times. The rearrangement joins TRBV12-3 or TRBV12-4 to TRBJ2-1; 9 nucleotides line up with TRBD2. CDR3 length equals 16 residues. V lost 6 bases, J lost 8 bases, and 14 bases stayed unmatched. The CDR3 nucleotides read TGTGCCAGCAGCCCTGGAGGGGTAGCGGGAGAGCATGAGCAGTTCTTC. It yields the protein CASSPGGVAGEHEQFF.

Points on this clonotype: A much larger clone lies one base from this, so it may be a read error. This chain links TRBV7-2 with TRBJ1-1; D gene unclear. The CDR3 is 14 amino acids. The V end lost 4 bases, the J end lost 6 bases, and 15 bases lay between the germline ends. CDR1 is SGHTA, CDR2 FQGNSA, per germline. This CDR3 is CASSSEYRVSEAFF. For the CDR3, the DNA is TGTGCCAGCAGCTCCGAATATCGGGTTTCTGAAGCTTTCTTT.